The 11 T cell receptor beta chains given below trace back to one sample, sequenced in a study of T cell repertoires in ileal Crohn's disease. Assay used: immunoSEQ multiplex PCR; TCRdb lists only in-frame clones, some missing. This sample yields about 1,000 clones, of which 80% to 90% are seen a single time; roughly 3% belongs to the top ten. The sorted cells were lamina propria lymphocytes from surgical specimens, first isolated by density gradient. The source material was CD4+ T cells sorted from the ileum. These receptors were collected from an adult with Crohn's disease.

This clone was recorded only once. The chain has TRBV19 and TRBJ1-1; D unresolved. The CDR3 consists of 12 residues. Germline values: CDR1 LNHDA, CDR2 SQIVND (reference sequence). The V and J ends lost 7 bases and 5 bases respectively, with 11 bases between them. The CDR3 DNA sequence: TGTGCCAGTACCCTGGGAGGAACTGAAGCTTTCTTT. Translating gives CASTLGGTEAFF. The full variable domain, in which reference TRBV19 and TRBJ1-1 provide the parts outside the CDR3, is DGGITQSPKYLFRKEGQNVTLSCEQNLNHDAMYWYRQDPGQGLRLIYYSQIVNDFQKGDIAEGYSVSREKKESFPLTVTSAQKNPTAFYLCASTLGGTEAFFGQGTRLTVV.

The chain links TRBV5-1 to TRBJ2-3, with 8 bases matching TRBD2. From germline, CDR1 is SGHRS and CDR2 YFSETQ. With V trimmed by 5 bases and J by 3 bases, 8 bases remained unmatched. The CDR3 is 15 amino acids. The CDR3 coding sequence is TGCGCCAGCAGACCCGGGGGGGGCCAAACAGATACGCAGTATTTT. Encoded protein: CASRPGGGQTDTQYF.

V usage is TRBV10-1 and J usage is TRBJ2-2; the D gene is possibly TRBD1 (5 bases). Trimming cost V 8 bases and J 6 bases, with 10 bases left between them. The CDR3 loop spans 12 amino acids. The germline CDR1 and CDR2 sequences are WNHNN and SYGVQD (reference sequence). CDR3 region: CASGQGAGELFF. The CDR3 nucleotides read TGCGCCAGCGGGCAGGGTGCCGGGGAGCTGTTTTTT.

The chain recombines TRBV30 with TRBJ2-7; 8 bases match TRBD1. Germline V gene data show CDR1 as GTSNPN and CDR2 as SVGIG (reference sequence). The CDR3 is made up of 15 amino acids. V was clipped by 2 bases and J by 3 bases; unmatched bases: 9. The CDR3 sequence is CAWSPSPGQVYEQYF. The DNA for the CDR3 is TGTGCCTGGAGTCCCTCTCCGGGACAGGTCTACGAGCAGTACTTC.

This clone was counted a single time. The V gene is TRBV11-3, the J gene TRBJ2-3; D gene uncertain. CDR1 is SGHNT, CDR2 YENEEA, per germline. The CDR3 totals 15 residues. Trimming took off 3 bases at V and 4 bases at J, with 14 bases between the two ends. DNA of the CDR3: TGTGCCAGCAGCTTTTCAGCGCAGCTATCAGATACGCAGTATTTT. Residues: CASSFSAQLSDTQYF.

This chain links TRBV19 with TRBJ2-1; no reliable D call. This CDR3 contains 17 residues. Germline assignment: CDR1 LNHDA and CDR2 SQIVND (reference sequence). V lost 0 bases, J lost 4 bases, and 16 bases lay in between. Here the CDR3 DNA reads TGTGCCAGTAGTATAGATTATGACACGCTTCCGTACAATGAGCAGTTCTTC. Its protein product is CASSIDYDTLPYNEQFF.

The V gene is TRBV27, the J gene TRBJ1-2; 7 bases align to TRBD1. Germline CDR1 MNHEY, CDR2 SMNVEV (reference sequence). The V gene end was trimmed by 2 bases and the J gene end by 0 bases; junction bases not matched to a gene: 3. CDR3 length equals 15 residues. The CDR3 region is CASSLQGGTNYGYTF. The CDR3 coding sequence is TGTGCCAGCAGTTTACAGGGGGGCACTAACTATGGCTACACCTTC.

V usage is TRBV5-1 and J usage is TRBJ2-5; D perhaps matches TRBD2 (5 bases). The germline CDR1 and CDR2 sequences are SGHRS and YFSETQ. The CDR3 extends over 14 amino acids. V was shortened by 3 bases and J by 11 bases, with 20 bases between the two germline ends. In DNA, the CDR3 is TGCGCCAGCAGCTCTGGTCAGGCCGAGAGGGAGCAGTACTTC. This encodes CASSSGQAEREQYF.

The V and J genes are TRBV6-5 and TRBJ2-1, with a tentative D call TRBD1 (6 bases). This CDR3 comprises 16 residues. Germline V gene sequence: CDR1 MNHEY, CDR2 SVGAGI. V gave up 4 bases and J gave up 1 base, with 14 bases separating them. CDR3 nucleotide sequence: TGTGCCAGCAGTTCGGGTGGCAGGGGTTCCTACAATGAGCAGTTCTTC. Translating it yields CASSSGGRGSYNEQFF.

The chain uses TRBV6-5 and TRBJ2-1, with D uncertain. The CDR3 is made up of 15 amino acids. V shed 0 bases and J shed 5 bases, with 11 bases lying between them. The V gene's germline CDR1 is MNHEY and CDR2 SVGAGI. The CDR3 region is CASSYSPGLNNEQFF. As DNA, the CDR3 is TGTGCCAGCAGTTACTCCCCCGGTTTGAACAATGAGCAGTTCTTC.

The rearrangement joins TRBV7-3 to TRBJ2-2, with TRBD2 matching 10 bases. This CDR3 has 16 residues. Germline lookup yields CDR1 SGHTA and CDR2 FQGTGA. After removal of 0 bases from V and 7 bases from J, the junction contained 5 bases not matched to a gene. This chain's CDR3 is CASSLTAGGPSGELFF. The CDR3 DNA sequence: TGTGCCAGCAGCTTAACAGCGGGAGGGCCAAGCGGGGAGCTGTTTTTT.